This TCR beta chain derives from a study of Graves' ophthalmopathy and Graves' hyperthyroidism. Findings of the study overall: Most expanded clonotypes from thyroid (those above 0.001 frequency) were also found in blood.

This clonotype was counted many times. Antigen specificity is unknown. RNA transcripts provided the template for amplifying TCR beta CDR3 regions. First-round RT-PCR relied on HTBI primers, and a second-round multiplex PCR came next. A single record per CDR3 protein comes from TCRdb applying MiXCR to the multiplex PCR reads. In the table there are about 620,000 distinct CDR3 sequences, approximately 22% of which are singletons. Germline CDR1 and CDR2: SQVTM and ANQGSEA. This CDR3 has 13 residues. V was clipped by 6 bases and J by 3 bases, with 15 bases between them. No progression to ophthalmopathy over 18 months defined stable hyperthyroidism. Certain patients were not enrolled. These were patients with other autoimmune diseases, uncontrolled infections, pregnancy or lactation.

The TCR originated in a woman aged 18-30 years with stable Graves' hyperthyroidism. Some clones in this sample may be carry-over from other donors' samples. Sequences were obtained from peripheral blood. The chain joins TRBV29-1 to TRBJ2-7, with TRBD2 as a possible D gene (6 bases). The CDR3: CSVPRDGSYEQYF. Here the CDR3 DNA reads TGCAGCGTCCCTCGAGACGGGAGCTACGAGCAGTACTTC.